A few counts support the clone carrying this TCR beta chain. Original data processing: Reference gene primer amplification gave estimated nucleated cell counts. TCRdb's copy holds only in-frame clones and misses some; the assay was immunoSEQ multiplex PCR. V and J calls and clone size are given by that table; D and trimming were obtained from the DNA. The repertoire has about 140,000 clones, roughly 88% of them found once; the top ten carry 1.8%. The data originate from a study of blood T cell repertoires in COVID-19. For the study at large: The study drew acute and convalescent COVID-19 samples from the United States, Italy and Spain. Sources were T cells, B-cell-depleted T cells, or PBMCs; the material itself was cDNA or gDNA.

Looked up from germline, CDR1 is SGHNT and CDR2 is YYREEE (reference sequence). This CDR3 is built from 16 residues. V lost 4 bases to trimming and J lost 0 bases; unmatched junction nucleotides: 4. The gene calls are TRBV5-4 and TRBJ2-1; 10 bases agree with TRBD1. The clonotype comes from a man aged 65-85 years with acute or convalescent COVID-19. The source material was peripheral blood. The CDR3 nucleotides read TGTGCCAGCAGCAGTTGGACAGGGGGCTCCTACAATGAGCAGTTCTTC. Its protein product is CASSSWTGGSYNEQFF.